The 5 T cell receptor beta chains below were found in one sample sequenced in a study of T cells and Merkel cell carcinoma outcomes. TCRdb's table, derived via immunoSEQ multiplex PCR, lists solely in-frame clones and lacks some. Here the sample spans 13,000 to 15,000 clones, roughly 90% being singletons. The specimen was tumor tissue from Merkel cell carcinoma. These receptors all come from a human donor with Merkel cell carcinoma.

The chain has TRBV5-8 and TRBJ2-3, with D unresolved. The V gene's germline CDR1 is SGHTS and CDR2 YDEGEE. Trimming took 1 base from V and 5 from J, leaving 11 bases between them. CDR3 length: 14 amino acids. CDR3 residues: CASSLRAVGDTQYF. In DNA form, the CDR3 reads TGTGCCAGCAGCTTGCGCGCCGTGGGAGATACGCAGTATTTT.

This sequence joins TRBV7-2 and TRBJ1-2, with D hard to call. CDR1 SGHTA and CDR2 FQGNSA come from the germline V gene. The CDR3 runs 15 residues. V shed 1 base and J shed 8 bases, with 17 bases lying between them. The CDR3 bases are TGTGCCAGCAGCTTAGGGACTTCCCCTCATGGGGGCTACACCTTC. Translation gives CASSLGTSPHGGYTF.

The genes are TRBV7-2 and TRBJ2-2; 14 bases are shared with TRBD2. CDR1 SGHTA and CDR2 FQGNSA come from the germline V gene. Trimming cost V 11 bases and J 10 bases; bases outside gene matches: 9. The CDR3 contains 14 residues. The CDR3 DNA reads TGTGCCGAAACCTGGACTAGCGGGGGGAAGGAGCTGTTTTTT. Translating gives CAETWTSGGKELFF.

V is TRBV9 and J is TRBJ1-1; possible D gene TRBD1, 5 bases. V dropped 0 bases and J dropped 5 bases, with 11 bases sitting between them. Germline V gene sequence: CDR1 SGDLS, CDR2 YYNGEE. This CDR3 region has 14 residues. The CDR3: CASSVGGSRTEAFF. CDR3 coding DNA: TGTGCCAGCAGCGTAGGGGGGTCCCGTACTGAAGCTTTCTTT. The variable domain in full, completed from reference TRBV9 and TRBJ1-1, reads DSGVTQTPKHLITATGQRVTLRCSPRSGDLSVYWYQQSLDQGLQFLIQYYNGEERAKGNILERFSAQQFPDLHSELNLSSLELGDSALYFCASSVGGSRTEAFFGQGTRLTVV.

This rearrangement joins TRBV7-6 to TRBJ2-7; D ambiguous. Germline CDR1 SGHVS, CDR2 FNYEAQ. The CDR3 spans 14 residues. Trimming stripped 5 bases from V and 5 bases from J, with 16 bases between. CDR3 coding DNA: TGTGCCAGCAGCGCCCGAAGGACCGGCAACGAGCAGTACTTC. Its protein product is CASSARRTGNEQYF.